This T cell receptor (beta chain) originates from a study of T cell repertoires in cytomegalovirus infection. Study results and limitations: Cumulative public TCR beta family frequency identified carriers of CMV plus the relevant HLA. The response measured ex vivo was dominated by TCR beta clonotypes (HLA-C-restricted and CMV-specific).

This clonotype was recorded many times. Its matching antigen is unknown. TCRdb fed the reads into MiXCR, producing one record per CDR3 protein. The table has approximately 500,000 distinct CDR3 sequences, 16% seen once. The clonotype was recovered from a human donor in good health (CMV status not recorded). Some clones in this sample may be carry-over from other donors' samples. Sequencing was carried out using CD8+ T cells from PBMCs.

The CDR3 is CASSDYRGMGNTEAFF. The CDR3, as DNA: TGTGCCAGCAGTGATTACCGGGGAATGGGGAACACTGAAGCTTTCTTT. This rearrangement joins TRBV6-6 to TRBJ1-1, with no clear D. The CDR3 totals 16 residues. The V gene lost 5 bases and the J gene lost 1 base, with 17 bases spanning the gap. The germline gives CDR1 MNHNY, CDR2 SVGAGI (reference sequence).